These T cell receptor beta chains were read from a single sample in a study of blood T cell repertoires in COVID-19. Assay: immunoSEQ multiplex PCR; the TCRdb copy retains only in-frame clones and omits some. The data show about 250,000 clones, with more than 70% seen just once and approximately 6% held by the top ten. Sequencing used peripheral blood. These receptors originate from a woman in her 30s with COVID-19, enrolled during active disease. Each CDR3 is given with its conserved first and last residue. The order of the fields is V gene, CDR3 protein.

v_call: TRBV28
cdr3_aa: CASSSSLGQPQHF

v_call: TRBV6-5
cdr3_aa: CASSYSYYRGTEAFF

v_call: TRBV29-1
cdr3_aa: CSVGLGGGTEAFF

v_call: TRBV25-1
cdr3_aa: CASSAKAGTGDNSPLHF

v_call: TRBV7-2
cdr3_aa: CASSLALQGWQPQHF

v_call: TRBV7-9
cdr3_aa: CASSLVAGPNYGYTF

v_call: TRBV9
cdr3_aa: CASSVELAGEGEQFF

v_call: TRBV15
cdr3_aa: CATSRSAGELFF

v_call: TRBV7-4
cdr3_aa: CGQGPTGELFF

v_call: TRBV7-2
cdr3_aa: CASREARGTDTQYF

v_call: TRBV9
cdr3_aa: CASSVSSGSSYNEQFF

v_call: TRBV6-5
cdr3_aa: CASSYSTGGYGYTF

v_call: TRBV19
cdr3_aa: CASSSEGRRTYGLYGYTF

v_call: TRBV4-3
cdr3_aa: CASSQEKRVNEKLFF

v_call: TRBV5-1
cdr3_aa: CASTHSVSTGWETYNEQFF

v_call: TRBV7-2
cdr3_aa: CASSRAPGQGARGYTF

v_call: TRBV5-1
cdr3_aa: CASSLADSSYNSPLHF

v_call: TRBV3-1/TRBV3-2
cdr3_aa: CASSQGQGALGTATNEKLFF

v_call: TRBV10-2
cdr3_aa: CASRAGGSTDTQYF

v_call: TRBV2
cdr3_aa: CASSEANRRQPQHF

v_call: TRBV6-2/TRBV6-3
cdr3_aa: CASSYSWDRGAEQFF

v_call: TRBV21-1
cdr3_aa: CASSKVGTGQRTEAFF

v_call: TRBV5-6
cdr3_aa: CASSLGIGAIDPYGYTF

v_call: TRBV19
cdr3_aa: CASISSDRRSGELFF

v_call: TRBV7-2
cdr3_aa: CASSLTSGGGQETQYF

v_call: TRBV6-2/TRBV6-3
cdr3_aa: CASSYSLHQGQGDEQYF

v_call: TRBV4-1
cdr3_aa: CASSQDLRSGRARGNEQFF

v_call: TRBV5-1
cdr3_aa: CASSLRLAGEGTGELFF

v_call: TRBV4-3
cdr3_aa: CASSQELLIGQGINGYTF

v_call: TRBV9
cdr3_aa: CASSQGTSKNQPQHF

v_call: TRBV6-5
cdr3_aa: CASSYRGTAPLHF

v_call: TRBV5-1
cdr3_aa: CASSLLGTGNTEAFF

v_call: TRBV7-8
cdr3_aa: CASSLSRLAGVGETQYF

v_call: TRBV5-1
cdr3_aa: CASSLGGGELFF

v_call: TRBV24-1
cdr3_aa: CATSDLGGTGANTIYF

v_call: TRBV10-1
cdr3_aa: CASSLGGGPTSTDTQYF

v_call: TRBV12-3/TRBV12-4
cdr3_aa: CASSWSGRTQYF

v_call: TRBV7-2
cdr3_aa: CASSLAGAPNYEQYF

v_call: TRBV7-9
cdr3_aa: CTSSLSGGSYNSPLHF

v_call: TRBV27
cdr3_aa: CASSLDRGHETQYF

v_call: TRBV4-2
cdr3_aa: CASSRPRGNEQFF

v_call: TRBV2
cdr3_aa: CASRERALTDTQYF